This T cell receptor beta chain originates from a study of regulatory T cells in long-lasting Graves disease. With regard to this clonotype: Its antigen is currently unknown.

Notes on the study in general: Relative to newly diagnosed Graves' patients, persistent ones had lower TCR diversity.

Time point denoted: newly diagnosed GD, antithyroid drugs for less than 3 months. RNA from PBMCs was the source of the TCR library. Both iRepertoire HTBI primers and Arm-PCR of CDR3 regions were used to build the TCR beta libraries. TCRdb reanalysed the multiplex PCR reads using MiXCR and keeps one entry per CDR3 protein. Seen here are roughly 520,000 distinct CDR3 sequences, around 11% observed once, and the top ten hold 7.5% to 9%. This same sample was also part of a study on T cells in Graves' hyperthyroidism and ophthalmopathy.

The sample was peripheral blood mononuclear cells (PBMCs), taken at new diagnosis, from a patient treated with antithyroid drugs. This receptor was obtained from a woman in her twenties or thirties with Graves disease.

The CDR3 region has the DNA TGCAGTGCTCCGGATAGGGTCCTAGCGGGGGAGACCCAGTACTTC. It specifies CSAPDRVLAGETQYF. The gene calls are TRBV20-1 and TRBJ2-5, with 9 bases lining up with TRBD2. The junction had 12 bases not matched to a gene; V was cut back by 5 bases and J by 5 bases. Germline V gives CDR1 DFQATT, CDR2 SNEGSKA (reference sequence). This CDR3 has 15 amino acids.